This TCR beta chain is from a study of beta chain features in type 1 diabetes (dated by TCRdb to between 2018 and 2020). Looking at the study overall: Mean age, gender distribution, total cell number and subset yield were not different between patients and healthy donors. Naive and central memory subsets were obtained from all 28 donors, but regulatory and stem cell-like memory subsets were isolated from only 8 patients and roughly eight healthy donors. A total of approximately 100,000,000 sorted cells were examined across all samples, and the number of cells per subset was strongly correlated with RNA yield. The study compared the TCRB repertoires of sorted circulating CD4+ T cell subsets in recently diagnosed type 1 diabetes patients with those in matched healthy donors.

A single peripheral blood draw of about 120 mL on average was collected from each donor into heparinised tubes. A BD FACSAria II and a panel including CD45RO, CCR7, CD25, CD127, CD95 and CD27 were used to sort naive, central memory, regulatory and stem cell-like memory CD4+ T cells. Every sorted population had a purity above 95%. Right away, PBMCs were isolated by Lymphoprep density gradient centrifugation and were stained directly, with no culture step. Samples were stained and sorted in pairs, with one healthy donor and one patient per experiment, so that batch effects were minimized. All of the isolated RNA was reverse transcribed with the High Capacity cDNA Reverse Transcription Kit, so expressed TCRB transcripts were sequenced. Deep immunoSEQ sequencing was applied to naive, central memory and regulatory T cell samples, giving an average of approximately 4 million total reads per sample. Sorted cells were lysed in RLT buffer, and RNA was extracted using DNase-treated RNeasy Micro or Mini kits according to cell number. Each cell subset was processed separately to prevent cross-contamination, with patient and healthy donor samples processed together. TCRB sequences were amplified from cDNA with the immunoSEQ multiplex PCR, producing 87-bp fragments spanning the CDR3 region. Sequencing of the amplicons was performed on the Illumina HiSeq platform. As for how the authors treated the data: PCR bias was computationally corrected using synthetic template baselines, reads within Hamming distance 2 were collapsed, and singletons that could not be merged were discarded. Reads were aligned against IMGT so that V, D and J genes, CDR3 length and insertions or deletions at six rearrangement sites could be assigned. Within each subset, clonotype counts were normalized to sorted cell number, after which true diversity and Gini coefficients were computed with the tcR R package. The overlap coefficient, calculated on TCRB nucleotide sequences, was used to quantify repertoire sharing. In TCRdb, the immuneACCESS table is reduced to in-frame sequences with V and J assigned. These tables do not hold every clone; where another copy was compared, an unresolved V gene accounts for under half, and the others remain unexplained. V and J calls plus clone size are reproduced from that table; the DNA served to infer D and trimming. In this sample the table shows around 180,000 clones, 7.8% of which occur a single time. 0.94% of the sample is in the top ten clones.

Overall study results and their limits: Fewer insertions and more nucleotide deletions at VDJ recombination sites were observed in patients with type 1 diabetes, implying thymic rearrangement abnormalities. Naive, central memory and regulatory TCRB repertoires appeared to be more similar among patients than among healthy donors. Because cDNA was sequenced instead of genomic DNA, activated cells with high expression could be over-represented, although the groups did not differ in activation or CD3 levels. Type 1 diabetes patients showed a moderate but significant shortening of TCRB CDR3 length in all four CD4+ subsets. Shorter templates might have been favored by PCR, but patient and control samples were amplified and corrected together, so both groups would have been affected equally by any skew. HLA sub-analyses involved small numbers of individuals, so any influence of HLA type on TCRB rearrangement remained unresolved.

The table lists this clone with a few counts. This receptor's antigen is unknown. No base quality values were provided; no much bigger clone lies one nucleotide off. The germline V gene (reference sequence) specifies SGHNT as CDR1 and YYREEE as CDR2. The CDR3 holds 14 amino acids from the cysteine to the phenylalanine. Just CDR3 DNA is preserved here, 42 bases in frame from base 1. Trimming takes 4 bases off V and 5 bases off J; junction bases not matched to a gene: 9. The rearrangement combines TRBV5-4 with TRBJ2-7; 7 nucleotides in the junction match TRBD2. This TCR was sampled from a middle-aged woman with type 1 diabetes. The specimen sequenced was central memory CD4+ T cells from blood. This receptor has the CDR3 CASSPGGRADEQYF. The base sequence is TGTGCCAGCAGCCCGGGCGGGAGAGCCGACGAGCAGTACTTC.